This record concerns one TCR beta chain sequence. The repertoire was sequenced with immunoSEQ multiplex PCR; TCRdb's copy has only in-frame clones and lacks some. The data hold hundreds of thousands of clones, with around 80% observed a single time. The sample originates from a study of shared clonotypes between healthy human individuals. The germline gives CDR1 SNHLY, CDR2 FYNNEI. The CDR3 length is 16 residues. The V gene lost 2 bases and the J gene lost 3 bases, with 17 bases spanning the gap. This chain connects TRBV2 to TRBJ2-7; D is perhaps TRBD1 (5 bases). This TCR was sampled from a woman aged 40 to 55 in good health. Some clones in this sample may be carry-over from other donors' samples. The sequenced sample was PBMCs. The CDR3 bases are TGTGCCAGCAGTGAATACAGGTTCCTCAGAAACTACGAGCAGTACTTC. It yields the protein CASSEYRFLRNYEQYF.